These 6 T cell receptor beta chains came from one sample sequenced in a study of T cell responses to AZD1222 COVID-19 vaccine. The assay was immunoSEQ multiplex PCR, and TCRdb's table has in-frame clones only and misses some. The sample records approximately 80,000 clones, 80% to 90% being singletons. The specimen comprised peripheral blood, sampled 28 days after the second AZD1222 dose. Receptors were obtained from an adult who received the AZD1222 COVID-19 vaccine.

The chain is built from TRBV27 and TRBJ2-2, with D possibly being TRBD2 (6 bases). V shed 3 bases and J shed 5 bases, with 16 bases lying between them. The CDR3 contains 16 residues. Per the germline V gene, CDR1 is MNHEY and CDR2 is SMNVEV (reference sequence). CDR3 nucleotide sequence: TGTGCCAGCAGTTTCCGGGCGGCCGGAGGGACCGGGGAGCTGTTTTTT. This sequence encodes CASSFRAAGGTGELFF.

This sequence joins TRBV5-1 and TRBJ1-1; D unclear. Germline V CDR1 and CDR2: SGHRS, YFSETQ. Trimming stripped 1 base from V and 1 base from J, with 8 bases between. The CDR3 has 14 amino acids. The CDR3 spells CASSLPTANTEAFF. CDR3 DNA sequence: TGCGCCAGCAGCTTGCCCACAGCGAACACTGAAGCTTTCTTT.

The V call is TRBV11-2, the J call TRBJ2-5; D uncertain. Germline V gene sequence: CDR1 SGHAT, CDR2 FQNNGV. V lost 5 bases, J lost 1 base, and 8 bases lay in between. This CDR3 is 13 amino acids long. The CDR3 spells CASSPRVQETQYF. For the CDR3, the DNA is TGTGCCAGCAGCCCAAGGGTCCAAGAGACCCAGTACTTC. The variable domain in full, with the rest retrieved from reference TRBV11-2 and TRBJ2-5, is EAGVAQSPRYKIIEKRQSVAFWCNPISGHATLYWYQQILGQGPKLLIQFQNNGVVDDSQLPKDRFSAERLKGVDSTLKIQPAKLEDSAVYLCASSPRVQETQYFGPGTRLLVL.

The CDR3 DNA follows: TGTGCCAGCAGCCTGGGGGGTGGGGGGTCTGGCTACACCTTC. The encoded protein is CASSLGGGGSGYTF. The chain is built from TRBV27 and TRBJ1-2; tentative D call: TRBD1 (5 bases). Trimming left V 6 bases short and J 7 bases short, with 18 bases between. Germline V lookup: CDR1 MNHEY, CDR2 SMNVEV (reference sequence). CDR3 size: 14 residues.

The genes are TRBV18 and TRBJ2-7; 11 bases are shared with TRBD1. Trimming cost V 4 bases and J 6 bases; bases outside gene matches: 8. Germline-derived CDR1 and CDR2 are KGHSH and LQKENI. This CDR3 is 15 amino acids long. CDR3 amino acids: CASSRTGTGGLEQYF. CDR3 bases: TGTGCCAGCTCACGCACCGGGACAGGGGGTCTCGAGCAGTACTTC.

J is TRBJ2-7 and V is TRBV5-4; TRBD2 aligns across 9 bases. Germline V gene data show CDR1 as SGHNT and CDR2 as YYREEE (reference sequence). This CDR3 has 14 residues. The J segment lost 0 bases and the V segment lost 3 bases, leaving 1 base of the junction unmatched. For the CDR3, the DNA is TGTGCCAGCAGCTCTAGCGGGACCTCCTACGAGCAGTACTTC. Encoded protein: CASSSSGTSYEQYF.